This TCR beta chain is drawn from a study of PD-L1 blockade in urothelial cancer. Overall study: Blood analysis was done at 3 weeks (second dose) and 6 weeks after treatment began. T cells numbered a median of roughly 150,000 in the blood samples.

This CDR3 comprises 15 residues. Germline V lookup: CDR1 SGHRS, CDR2 YFSETQ. J was trimmed by 8 bases and V by 0 bases; bases with no gene match: 9. Sequenced by immunoSEQ multiplex PCR; TCRdb stores in-frame clones only, minus some. Counted here are roughly 45,000 clones, nearly 90% occurring once; the ten biggest clones make up around 8%. This clonotype was obtained from a man in his sixties with urothelial cancer. The chain couples TRBV5-1 to TRBJ2-5, with TRBD1 matching over 8 bases. This material consisted of PBMCs, taken around atezolizumab (anti-PD-L1) treatment. The chain's CDR3 is CASSLAGQGFVTQYF. The CDR3 nucleotides read TGCGCCAGCAGCTTGGCCGGACAGGGCTTTGTAACCCAGTACTTC.